The present TCR beta chain was sequenced within a study of T cell changes during pregnancy in multiple sclerosis. Produced via immunoSEQ multiplex PCR; TCRdb's table is partial and in-frame only. In the table there are about 44,000 clones, over 75% of which are singletons. Trimming took off 7 bases at V and 1 base at J, with 16 bases between the two ends. CDR1 SGHRS and CDR2 YFSETQ come from the germline V gene. This CDR3 region has 15 residues. This clone has a single count. The TCR sequence derives from a female donor with multiple sclerosis, enrolled in a pregnancy study. The chain uses TRBV5-1 and TRBJ2-3; the D gene is possibly TRBD2 (6 bases). The source material was CD4+ T cells from peripheral blood mononuclear cells, sampled before pregnancy. For the CDR3, the DNA is TGCGCCAGCCTACTCTTGGGACTCCGCACAGATACGCAGTATTTT. Its translation is CASLLLGLRTDTQYF.